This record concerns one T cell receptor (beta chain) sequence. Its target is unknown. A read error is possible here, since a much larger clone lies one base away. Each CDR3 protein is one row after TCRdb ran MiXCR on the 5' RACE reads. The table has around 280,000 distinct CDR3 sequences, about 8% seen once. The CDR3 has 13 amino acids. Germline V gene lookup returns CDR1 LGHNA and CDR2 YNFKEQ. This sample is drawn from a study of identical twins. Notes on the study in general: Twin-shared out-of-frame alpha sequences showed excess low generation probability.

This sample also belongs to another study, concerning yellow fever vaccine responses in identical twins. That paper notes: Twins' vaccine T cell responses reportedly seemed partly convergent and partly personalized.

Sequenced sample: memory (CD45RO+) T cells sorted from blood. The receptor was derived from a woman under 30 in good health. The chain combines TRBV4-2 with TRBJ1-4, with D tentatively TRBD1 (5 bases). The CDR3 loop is CARSQGVDKKLFF. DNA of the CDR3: TGTGCCAGGAGCCAAGGGGTTGACAAAAAACTGTTTTTT.